One and the same sample provided the 29 T cell receptor beta chains below, sequenced in a study of blood T cell repertoires in COVID-19. The repertoire was sequenced with immunoSEQ multiplex PCR; TCRdb's copy has only in-frame clones and lacks some. The data show over 100,000 clones, with about 81% seen just once and under 8% held by the top ten. Sequencing was done on a sample of peripheral blood. The receptor set was obtained from a man in his 70s with acute or convalescent COVID-19.

The CDR3 DNA reads as TGTGCCAGCAGCTGGACGACAGGCTCCTACGAGCAGTACTTC. The encoded protein is CASSWTTGSYEQYF. The chain is built from TRBV7-9 and TRBJ2-7, with D possibly being TRBD1 (6 bases). Germline loops: CDR1 SEHNR, CDR2 FQNEAQ (reference sequence). This CDR3 comprises 14 residues. V was pared by 4 bases and J by 0 bases, with 10 bases between.

The V and J genes are TRBV29-1 and TRBJ1-2; TRBD1 matches 8 bases. The CDR3 extends over 14 amino acids. Unmatched junction bases numbered 8, after V lost 2 bases and J lost 6 bases. The germline gives CDR1 SQVTM, CDR2 ANQGSEA. The DNA of the CDR3 is TGCAGCGTTGAACCCCAGGGGGCGGGGGATGGCTACACCTTC. This gives the protein CSVEPQGAGDGYTF.

CDR3 in DNA: TGTGCCAGCAGTTCGGGACAGGGGCTTGGCTACACCTTC. Protein sequence: CASSSGQGLGYTF. The chain is built from TRBV28 and TRBJ1-2; 10 positions agree with TRBD1. CDR1 MDHEN and CDR2 SYDVKM come from the germline V gene. V was pared by 4 bases and J by 7 bases, with 3 bases of the junction left unmatched. The CDR3 runs 13 residues.

V is TRBV28 and J is TRBJ1-2; TRBD1 matches 10 bases. The CDR3 totals 14 residues. CDR1 MDHEN and CDR2 SYDVKM come from the germline V gene. The ends lost 6 bases at V and 4 bases at J; junction bases unmatched: 5. CDR3: CASSSGTGAYGYTF. As DNA, the CDR3 is TGTGCCAGCAGCTCCGGGACAGGGGCCTATGGCTACACCTTC.

This clone was picked up a small number of times. The gene calls are TRBV1 and TRBJ1-1; TRBD1, the table's D call, was not compared with the DNA. TRBV1 is annotated as a pseudogene. This CDR3 is built from 14 residues. For the CDR3, the DNA is TGCACCAGCAGCCTCGGGACAGTGGGCACTGAAGCTTTCTTT. Translated, it gives CTSSLGTVGTEAFF.

This clone was detected a few times. The rearrangement uses TRBV7-2 and TRBJ1-2, with D uncertain. The CDR3 loop spans 14 amino acids. Germline CDR1 is SGHTA and CDR2 is FQGNSA. Trimming took 4 bases from V and 8 from J, leaving 17 bases between them. CDR3 region: CASSSPTVPGGYTF. The CDR3 coding sequence is TGTGCCAGCAGCTCGCCGACCGTCCCGGGGGGCTACACCTTC. The whole variable domain, filled in from reference TRBV7-2 and TRBJ1-2, reads GAGVSQSPSNKVTEKGKDVELRCDPISGHTALYWYRQSLGQGLEFLIYFQGNSAPDKSGLPSDRFSAERTGGSVSTLTIQRTQQEDSAVYLCASSSPTVPGGYTFGSGTRLTVV.

The gene calls are TRBV10-3 and TRBJ1-4; D unresolved. Germline V gives CDR1 ENHRY, CDR2 SYGVKD. The CDR3 has 15 amino acids. V was clipped by 2 bases and J by 5 bases, with 12 bases between them. Here the CDR3 DNA reads TGTGCCATCAGTGAGGAGTCGAAGAGGAATGAAAAACTGTTTTTT. It codes for CAISEESKRNEKLFF.

This sequence joins TRBV4-1 and TRBJ2-7, with TRBD2 matching over 7 bases. Germline V gives CDR1 MGHRA, CDR2 YSYEKL. V was pared by 3 bases and J by 2 bases, with 7 bases of the junction left unmatched. The CDR3 runs to 15 residues. CDR3 nucleotide sequence: TGCGCCAGCAGCCAGGGTACTAGCGCTCCCTACGAGCAGTACTTC. It specifies CASSQGTSAPYEQYF.

V gene TRBV5-1 combines with J gene TRBJ2-5; perhaps TRBD1 as D (6 bases). The germline V gene encodes CDR1 SGHRS and CDR2 YFSETQ. Trimming pared 3 bases from V and 5 bases from J, leaving 20 bases between. The CDR3 consists of 16 residues. CDR3 nucleotides: TGCGCCAGCAGCTCCAGGGGCGTAAGGGTACAGGAGACCCAGTACTTC. Amino acid sequence: CASSSRGVRVQETQYF.

This chain uses TRBV28 with TRBJ2-2; 9 bases align to TRBD2. Germline V gene data show CDR1 as MDHEN and CDR2 as SYDVKM. J lost 7 bases, V lost 6 bases, and 9 bases had no gene match. The CDR3 runs to 15 residues. The chain's CDR3 is CASRLSGLALGELFF. The DNA of the CDR3 is TGTGCCAGCAGACTATCGGGACTAGCTCTCGGGGAGCTGTTTTTT.

The chain has TRBV6-5 and TRBJ2-5, with 7 positions matching TRBD1. Germline V gives CDR1 MNHEY, CDR2 SVGAGI. The CDR3 has 15 amino acids. V gave up 5 bases and J gave up 4 bases; unmatched junction bases: 10. CDR3 amino acids: CASSRQGVVGETQYF. The CDR3 DNA reads TGTGCCAGCAGTAGACAGGGAGTTGTAGGAGAGACCCAGTACTTC.

This chain joins TRBV30 and TRBJ2-1; 10 bases are a match to TRBD2. The CDR3 length is 15 residues. J gave up 7 bases and V 4 bases, and 10 bases lay outside the gene matches. Germline V gene data show CDR1 as GTSNPN and CDR2 as SVGIG (reference sequence). The CDR3 coding sequence is TGTGCCTGGATAAAAGCGGGAGGGTTGGGTAATGAGCAGTTCTTC. Translated, it gives CAWIKAGGLGNEQFF. The complete variable domain, with remaining parts taken from reference TRBV30 and TRBJ2-1, reads SQTIHQWPATLVQPVGSPLSLECTVEGTSNPNLYWYRQAAGRGLQLLFYSVGIGQISSEVPQNLSASRPQDRQFILSSKKLLLSDSGFYLCAWIKAGGLGNEQFFGPGTRLTVL.

The gene calls are TRBV5-8 and TRBJ1-1; D may be TRBD1 (5 bases). In germline, CDR1 is SGHTS, CDR2 YDEGEE. Between the trimmed V and J ends, which lost 0 bases and 6 bases, there was a span of 18 bases. The CDR3 consists of 16 residues. The CDR3 region is CASSLGPGGKGAEAFF. CDR3 coding DNA: TGTGCCAGCAGCTTGGGCCCGGGGGGGAAGGGCGCTGAAGCTTTCTTT. The whole variable domain, remainder taken from reference TRBV5-8 and TRBJ1-1, is EAGVTQSPTHLIKTRGQQATLRCSPISGHTSVYWYQQALGLGLQFLLWYDEGEERNRGNFPPRFSGRQFPNYSSELNVNALELEDSALYLCASSLGPGGKGAEAFFGQGTRLTVV.

The gene calls are TRBV29-1 and TRBJ1-2; no clear D. CDR3 size: 12 residues. In germline, CDR1 is SQVTM, CDR2 ANQGSEA. The V end was cut by 4 bases, the J end by 4 bases, with 10 bases between. CDR3 sequence reads: CSVGNGIYGYTF. The CDR3 coding sequence is TGCAGCGTTGGGAACGGGATCTATGGCTACACCTTC. The whole variable domain, remainder taken from reference TRBV29-1 and TRBJ1-2, is SAVISQKPSRDICQRGTSLTIQCQVDSQVTMMFWYRQQPGQSLTLIATANQGSEATYESGFVIDKFPISRPNLTFSTLTVSNMSPEDSSIYLCSVGNGIYGYTFGSGTRLTVV.

The V gene is TRBV7-3, the J gene TRBJ2-2; 7 nucleotides match TRBD2. CDR1 and CDR2 (germline): SGHTA, FQGTGA. Trimming removed 4 bases from V and 7 bases from J; junction bases left unmatched: 6. The CDR3 covers 14 residues. CDR3 DNA: TGTGCCAGCAGCTCCAGTATAGCGGGCGGGGAGCTGTTTTTT. This gives the protein CASSSSIAGGELFF. Together with reference TRBV7-3 and TRBJ2-2, the CDR3 gives the full variable domain: GAGVSQTPSNKVTEKGKYVELRCDPISGHTALYWYRQSLGQGPEFLIYFQGTGAADDSGLPNDRFFAVRPEGSVSTLKIQRTERGDSAVYLCASSSSIAGGELFFGEGSRLTVL.

The gene calls are TRBV9 and TRBJ2-7; 7 bases map to TRBD2. V lost 0 bases and J lost 4; bases outside the gene matches: 7. Germline V lookup: CDR1 SGDLS, CDR2 YYNGEE. This CDR3 has 15 residues. The CDR3 here is CASSVGEGRLYEQYF. The CDR3 DNA reads TGTGCCAGCAGCGTAGGGGAGGGACGATTATACGAGCAGTACTTC.

This chain joins TRBV3-1 (or the pseudogene TRBV3-2) and TRBJ2-5; 7 positions agree with TRBD1. The CDR3 totals 14 residues. The V gene end was trimmed by 5 bases and the J gene end by 6 bases; junction bases not matched to a gene: 9. Per the germline V gene, CDR1 is LGHDT and CDR2 is YNNKEL (reference sequence). The CDR3 protein is CASSDRVTKKTQYF. CDR3 in DNA: TGTGCCAGCAGCGACAGGGTCACTAAGAAGACCCAGTACTTC.

The chain has TRBV5-1 and TRBJ1-5; the D gene is possibly TRBD1 (6 bases). Trimming removed 3 bases at V and 0 bases at J, with 19 bases between. Germline lookup yields CDR1 SGHRS and CDR2 YFSETQ. CDR3 length equals 18 residues. The DNA for the CDR3 is TGCGCCAGCAGCTCCCCCGGGGGGCGAGGTTATAGCAATCAGCCCCAGCATTTT. The encoded protein is CASSSPGGRGYSNQPQHF. The variable domain in full, with the rest retrieved from reference TRBV5-1 and TRBJ1-5, is KAGVTQTPRYLIKTRGQQVTLSCSPISGHRSVSWYQQTPGQGLQFLFEYFSETQRNKGNFPGRFSGRQFSNSRSEMNVSTLELGDSALYLCASSSPGGRGYSNQPQHFGDGTRLSIL.

This clone has just one count. The chain joins TRBV3-1 (or the pseudogene TRBV3-2) to TRBJ1-4, with D possibly matching TRBD1 (6 bases). Germline V gene data show CDR1 as LGHDT and CDR2 as YNNKEL (reference sequence). V lost 4 bases to trimming and J lost 8 bases, with 17 bases between them. The CDR3 runs to 15 residues. The CDR3 loop is CASSPNRVSFEKLFF. CDR3 sequence (DNA): TGTGCCAGCAGCCCTAACAGGGTATCTTTCGAAAAACTGTTTTTT.

V and J are TRBV28 and TRBJ1-2, with TRBD1 matching over 9 bases. J lost 7 bases, V lost 10 bases, and 10 bases had no gene match. Germline V lookup: CDR1 MDHEN, CDR2 SYDVKM. The CDR3 loop spans 13 amino acids. CDR3 DNA sequence: TGTGCCACAGGGCCCGGGACAGGGTTTGGCTACACCTTC. It encodes CATGPGTGFGYTF.

This clone has just one count. The chain joins TRBV29-1 to TRBJ1-1, with 10 nucleotides matching TRBD1. Looked up from germline, CDR1 is SQVTM and CDR2 is ANQGSEA. This CDR3 spans 13 amino acids. With V trimmed by 8 bases and J by 6 bases, 9 bases remained unmatched. The CDR3 here is CSFLGQGSPEAFF. The CDR3 DNA reads TGCAGCTTTTTGGGACAGGGGTCTCCTGAAGCTTTCTTT. The full variable domain, in which reference TRBV29-1 and TRBJ1-1 provide the parts outside the CDR3, is SAVISQKPSRDICQRGTSLTIQCQVDSQVTMMFWYRQQPGQSLTLIATANQGSEATYESGFVIDKFPISRPNLTFSTLTVSNMSPEDSSIYLCSFLGQGSPEAFFGQGTRLTVV.

The V call is TRBV2, the J call TRBJ1-6, with TRBD1 identical over 8 bases. Germline V gene lookup returns CDR1 SNHLY and CDR2 FYNNEI. Trimming removed 6 bases from V and 11 bases from J; junction bases left unmatched: 6. The CDR3 sequence is 13 residues long. DNA for the CDR3: TGTGCCAGCAGCGGACAGGGTGAGACACCCCTCCACTTT. Translation: CASSGQGETPLHF.

This chain connects TRBV19 to TRBJ1-2, with D tentatively TRBD1 (5 bases). The CDR3 covers 15 residues. CDR1 and CDR2 (germline): LNHDA, SQIVND (reference sequence). V lost 6 bases, J lost 2 bases, and 16 bases lay in between. The CDR3 DNA is TGTGCCAGTAGACCGTGGGAGGGGATGAACTATGGCTACACCTTC. Its protein is CASRPWEGMNYGYTF.

The V call is TRBV2, the J call TRBJ2-7, with 9 bases aligning to TRBD1. V shed 6 bases, J shed 2 bases, and the junction held 5 bases outside the gene matches. Germline lookup yields CDR1 SNHLY and CDR2 FYNNEI. This CDR3 contains 14 residues. The CDR3 reads CASRRTGETYEQYF. The CDR3 DNA reads TGTGCCAGCAGACGGACAGGGGAAACCTACGAGCAGTACTTC.

The gene calls are TRBV7-8 and TRBJ2-7; D possibly corresponds to TRBD2 (6 bases). CDR1 is SGHVS and CDR2 is FQNEAQ in the germline V gene. The ends were cut back, 3 bases at V and 3 bases at J, with 12 bases in the middle. The CDR3 sequence is 14 residues long. CDR3 amino acids: CASSFGTLGYEQYF. Written as DNA, the CDR3 is TGTGCCAGCAGCTTCGGGACTCTCGGCTACGAGCAGTACTTC.

The gene calls are TRBV5-1 and TRBJ1-5; 7 bases are shared with TRBD1. Germline V CDR1 and CDR2: SGHRS, YFSETQ. V shed 0 bases, J shed 7 bases, and the junction held 4 bases outside the gene matches. The CDR3 extends over 14 amino acids. The CDR3 spells CASSLDRGGQPQHF. In DNA, the CDR3 is TGCGCCAGCAGCTTGGACAGGGGTGGCCAGCCCCAGCATTTT.

The chain joins TRBV10-3 to TRBJ1-5; 7 positions agree with TRBD1. This CDR3 has 15 amino acids. The germline V gene encodes CDR1 ENHRY and CDR2 SYGVKD. J was trimmed by 2 bases and V by 4 bases; bases with no gene match: 5. Here the CDR3 reads CAISADRAGNQPQHF. The CDR3 nucleotides are TGTGCCATCAGTGCCGACAGGGCGGGCAATCAGCCCCAGCATTTT.

This clone came up a few times. The chain recombines TRBV5-5 with TRBJ2-5, with a weak D call TRBD1 (5 bases). The CDR3 loop spans 14 amino acids. V gave up 5 bases and J gave up 1 base, with 12 bases separating them. From germline, CDR1 is SGHKS and CDR2 YYEKEE (reference sequence). This CDR3 is CASRLQVAQETQYF. The CDR3 coding sequence is TGTGCCAGCAGATTACAGGTAGCCCAAGAGACCCAGTACTTC. Variable domain in full (rest from reference TRBV5-5 and TRBJ2-5): DAGVTQSPTHLIKTRGQQVTLRCSPISGHKSVSWYQQVLGQGPQFIFQYYEKEERGRGNFPDRFSARQFPNYSSELNVNALLLGDSALYLCASRLQVAQETQYFGPGTRLLVL.

The count of this clone is one. The chain joins TRBV19 to TRBJ2-7; weak D call: TRBD1 (6 bases). V dropped 6 bases and J dropped 6 bases, with 15 bases sitting between them. The CDR3 has 13 residues. CDR1 is LNHDA, CDR2 SQIVND, per germline (reference sequence). In nucleotides, the CDR3 is TGTGCCAGTAGCTCACAGGGTATCGGCGAGCAGTACTTC. Protein sequence: CASSSQGIGEQYF.